This T cell receptor (beta chain) derives from a study of CD8+ T cells in alopecia areata. Trimming removed 2 bases from V and 3 bases from J, with 28 bases in between. CDR1 and CDR2 (germline): SQVTM, ANQGSEA. The CDR3 extends over 19 amino acids. Extraction of RNA preceded its reverse transcription into cDNA, which served as the sequencing template. Data came from immunoSEQ multiplex PCR; TCRdb stores just in-frame clones and leaves some out. The sample yields about 180,000 clones, 53% seen once. The treatment: oral pan-JAK inhibitor, 5-10 mg twice daily. This chain joins TRBV29-1 and TRBJ1-2; D is unresolved. This sequence was found in a human donor with alopecia areata. The sequenced sample was CD8+ T cells sorted from blood, obtained at week 24, from a patient treated with tofacitinib. In nucleotides, the CDR3 is TGCAGCGTTGAAACCCTCATGGGGTCCCATGGGGTAGTAGACTATGGCTACACCTTC. Protein product: CSVETLMGSHGVVDYGYTF. The whole variable domain, remainder taken from reference TRBV29-1 and TRBJ1-2, is SAVISQKPSRDICQRGTSLTIQCQVDSQVTMMFWYRQQPGQSLTLIATANQGSEATYESGFVIDKFPISRPNLTFSTLTVSNMSPEDSSIYLCSVETLMGSHGVVDYGYTFGSGTRLTVV.